Listed here are 4 T cell receptor beta chains from one sample, sequenced in a study of blood T cell repertoires in COVID-19. Sequencing was performed with immunoSEQ multiplex PCR; in TCRdb, only in-frame clones are kept and a portion is missing. The data hold about 280,000 clones, with approximately 83% observed a single time. Sequencing input: peripheral blood. These receptors were collected from a woman aged 30 to 39 who had recovered from COVID-19.

This chain uses TRBV14 with TRBJ2-3; D unresolved. The germline CDR1 and CDR2 sequences are SGHDN and FVKESK. V was clipped by 0 bases and J by 3 bases, with 4 bases between them. The CDR3 has 13 residues. The CDR3 protein is CASSQELTDTQYF. The CDR3 nucleotides read TGTGCCAGCAGCCAAGAGCTAACAGATACGCAGTATTTT. Looking up the rest from reference TRBV14 and TRBJ2-3 gives the full variable domain: EAGVTQFPSHSVIEKGQTVTLRCDPISGHDNLYWYRRVMGKEIKFLLHFVKESKQDESGMPNNRFLAERTGGTYSTLKVQPAELEDSGVYFCASSQELTDTQYFGPGTRLTVL.

The V and J genes are TRBV7-2 and TRBJ1-6, with 8 bases that match TRBD1. CDR1 is SGHTA, CDR2 FQGNSA, per germline. CDR3 length: 15 residues. The V and J ends lost 5 bases and 6 bases, in that order; junction bases with no gene match: 6. The CDR3, as DNA: TGTGCCAGCAGCACCCGGACAGGGACTAATTCACCCCTCCACTTT. Translating it yields CASSTRTGTNSPLHF.

Only a few counts were recorded for this clone. The chain joins TRBV7-9 to TRBJ1-2, with unresolved D. Trimming took 5 bases from V and 0 from J, leaving 7 bases between them. Per the germline V gene, CDR1 is SEHNR and CDR2 is FQNEAQ (reference sequence). The CDR3 length is 13 residues. CDR3 coding DNA: TGTGCCAGCAGCAATACTGCTAACTATGGCTACACCTTC. It specifies CASSNTANYGYTF.

The chain employs TRBV10-3 and TRBJ1-1, with D unresolved. The CDR3 consists of 12 residues. Germline loops: CDR1 ENHRY, CDR2 SYGVKD. V lost 11 bases, J lost 5 bases, and 15 bases lay in between. In DNA form, the CDR3 reads TGTGCCTCAGGCGGGGTGGGGACTGAAGCTTTCTTT. This translates into CASGGVGTEAFF.